This TCR beta chain was identified during a study of control samples from healthy donors and cancer patients (dated by TCRdb to 2018 to 2020). Library preparation used the immunoSEQ multiplex PCR assay. TCRdb mirrors the immuneACCESS table, restricted to in-frame sequences. Some clones are absent from its copies; in checked studies, under half trace to an unresolved V gene, and the reason for the others is unknown. The sample data list about 65,000 clones, and approximately 90% of these were observed just once. Of the sample, approximately 1.2% falls within the top ten clones. Including cysteine and phenylalanine, the CDR3 has 12 amino acids. The entry retains the CDR3 DNA only, 36 bases that are in frame from base 1. V was cut back by 2 bases and J by 9 bases, leaving a gap of 7 bases between them. To note about this clone: The specificity of this receptor is unknown. The input lacks base qualities; no much larger clone sits a single base away.

Source material: PBMCs. The receptor was derived from a woman between 50 and 59 years old with colorectal cancer. The chain is encoded by TRBV12-3 or TRBV12-4 joined to TRBJ2-2, with a tentative D gene TRBD1 over 5 matching bases. The DNA sequence follows: TGTGCCAGCAGTTTATGGGGCAGGGAGCTGTTTTTT. The resulting protein is CASSLWGRELFF.